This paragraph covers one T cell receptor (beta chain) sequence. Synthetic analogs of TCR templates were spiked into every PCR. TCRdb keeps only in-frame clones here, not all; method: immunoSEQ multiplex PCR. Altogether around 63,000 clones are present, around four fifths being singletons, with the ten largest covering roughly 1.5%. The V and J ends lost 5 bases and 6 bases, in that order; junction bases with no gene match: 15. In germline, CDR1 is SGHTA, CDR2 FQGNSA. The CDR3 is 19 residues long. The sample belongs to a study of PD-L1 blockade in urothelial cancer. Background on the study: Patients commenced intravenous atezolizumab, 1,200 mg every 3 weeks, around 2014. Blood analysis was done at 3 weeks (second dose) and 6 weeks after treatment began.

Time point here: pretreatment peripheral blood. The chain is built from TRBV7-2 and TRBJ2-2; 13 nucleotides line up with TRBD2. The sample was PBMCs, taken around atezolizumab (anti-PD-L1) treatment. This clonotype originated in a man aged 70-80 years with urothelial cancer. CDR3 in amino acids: CASSHPTSGRPGRPGELFF. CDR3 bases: TGTGCCAGCAGCCACCCGACTAGCGGGAGGCCCGGCCGCCCCGGGGAGCTGTTTTTT.